This TCR beta chain was captured by sequencing in a study of monozygotic twins with inflammatory bowel disease. No T cells were sorted before total RNA was taken from whole blood. Whole-study results and caveats: Repertoire similarity did not separate concordant from discordant twins, possibly from limited power. By inverse Simpson index, TCRbeta diversity was lower in IBD patients than in healthy co-twins. The analysis yielded no support for one strong signal or clonotype associated with IBD.

Concerning this clonotype itself: Its cognate antigen is unknown.

The germline V gene has CDR1 MGHRA and CDR2 YSYEKL. The CDR3 spans 14 residues. With the 5' RACE reads reprocessed, TCRdb shows one record per CDR3 protein and no DNA. Recorded for this sample: 300,000 to 350,000 distinct CDR3 sequences. The specimen sequenced was blood. The TCR originated in a human donor with ulcerative colitis or Crohn's disease, or a healthy co-twin of an affected twin (not recorded which). V is TRBV4-1 and J is TRBJ2-3; the D call of TRBD2 rests on TCRdb alone, since no DNA is present to check it. The CDR3 loop reads CASSQGSGTDTQYF.